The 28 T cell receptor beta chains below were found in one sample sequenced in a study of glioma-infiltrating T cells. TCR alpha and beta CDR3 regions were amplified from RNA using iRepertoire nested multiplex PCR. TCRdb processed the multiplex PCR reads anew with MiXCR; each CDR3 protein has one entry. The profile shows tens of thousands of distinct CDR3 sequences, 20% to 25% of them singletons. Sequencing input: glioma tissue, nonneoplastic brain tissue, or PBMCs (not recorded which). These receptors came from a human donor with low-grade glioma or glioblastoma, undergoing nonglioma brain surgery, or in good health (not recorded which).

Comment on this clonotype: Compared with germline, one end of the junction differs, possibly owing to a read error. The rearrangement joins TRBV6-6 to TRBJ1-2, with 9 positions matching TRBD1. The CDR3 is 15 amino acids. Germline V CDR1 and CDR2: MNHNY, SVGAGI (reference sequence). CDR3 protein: CASSYKDRGLYDYTF. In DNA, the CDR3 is TGCGCCAGCAGTTACAAGGACAGGGGTCTCTATGACTACACCTTC.

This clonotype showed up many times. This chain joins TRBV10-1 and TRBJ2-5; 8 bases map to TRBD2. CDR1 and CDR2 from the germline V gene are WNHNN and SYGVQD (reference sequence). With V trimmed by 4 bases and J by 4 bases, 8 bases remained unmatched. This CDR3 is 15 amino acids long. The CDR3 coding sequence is TGCGCCAGCAGTGGACCAGAAGCGGGAGCAGAGACCCAGTACTTC. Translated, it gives CASSGPEAGAETQYF.

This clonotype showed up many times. The CDR3 nucleotides are TGCAGTGCGGTGACAGGGGGCAGTTCACCCCTCCACTTT. Translating it yields CSAVTGGSSPLHF. The rearrangement links TRBV20-1 to TRBJ1-6; 10 positions agree with TRBD1. The CDR3 loop spans 13 amino acids. The germline V gene has CDR1 DFQATT and CDR2 SNEGSKA (reference sequence). J lost 9 bases, V lost 6 bases, and 5 bases had no gene match.

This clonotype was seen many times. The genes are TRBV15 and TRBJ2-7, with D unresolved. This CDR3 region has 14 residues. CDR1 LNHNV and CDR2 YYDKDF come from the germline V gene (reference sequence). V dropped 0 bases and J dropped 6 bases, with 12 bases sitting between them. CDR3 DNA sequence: TGTGCCACCAGCAGAGATGAAATTAGCTCCGAGCAGTACTTC. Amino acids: CATSRDEISSEQYF.

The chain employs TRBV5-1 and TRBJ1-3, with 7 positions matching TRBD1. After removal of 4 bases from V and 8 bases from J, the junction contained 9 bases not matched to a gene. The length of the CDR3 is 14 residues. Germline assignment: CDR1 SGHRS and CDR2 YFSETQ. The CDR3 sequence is CASSPRQGRDTIYF. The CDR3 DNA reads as TGCGCCAGCAGCCCACGACAGGGTAGGGACACCATATATTTT.

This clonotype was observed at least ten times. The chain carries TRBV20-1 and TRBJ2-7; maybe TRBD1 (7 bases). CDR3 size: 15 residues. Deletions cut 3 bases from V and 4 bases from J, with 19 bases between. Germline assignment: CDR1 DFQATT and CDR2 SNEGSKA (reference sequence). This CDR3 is CSARAGGGGPYEQYF. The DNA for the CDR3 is TGCAGTGCTAGGGCGGGCGGAGGGGGCCCTTACGAGCAGTACTTC.

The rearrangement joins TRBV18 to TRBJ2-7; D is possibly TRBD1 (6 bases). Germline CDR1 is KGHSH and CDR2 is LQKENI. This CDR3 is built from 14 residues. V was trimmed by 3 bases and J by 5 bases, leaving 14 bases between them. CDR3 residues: CASSPRAQGHEQYF. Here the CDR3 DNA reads TGTGCCAGCTCACCGCGGGCACAGGGCCACGAGCAGTACTTC. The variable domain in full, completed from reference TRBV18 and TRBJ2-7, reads NAGVMQNPRHLVRRRGQEARLRCSPMKGHSHVYWYRQLPEEGLKFMVYLQKENIIDESGMPKERFSAEFPKEGPSILRIQQVVRGDSAAYFCASSPRAQGHEQYFGPGTRLTVT.

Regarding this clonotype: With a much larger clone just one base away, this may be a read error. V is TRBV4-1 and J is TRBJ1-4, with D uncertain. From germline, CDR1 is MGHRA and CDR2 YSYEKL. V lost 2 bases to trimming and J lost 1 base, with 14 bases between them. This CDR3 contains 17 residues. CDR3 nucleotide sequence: TGCGCCAGCAGCCAATCGTATACACGAAGAACTAATGAAAAACTGTTTTTT. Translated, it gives CASSQSYTRRTNEKLFF.

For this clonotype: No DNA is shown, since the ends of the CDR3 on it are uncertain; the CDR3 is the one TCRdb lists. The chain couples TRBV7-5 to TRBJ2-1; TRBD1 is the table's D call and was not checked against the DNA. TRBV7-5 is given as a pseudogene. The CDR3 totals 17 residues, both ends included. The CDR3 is CISVSEPHRDRGVGQFF.

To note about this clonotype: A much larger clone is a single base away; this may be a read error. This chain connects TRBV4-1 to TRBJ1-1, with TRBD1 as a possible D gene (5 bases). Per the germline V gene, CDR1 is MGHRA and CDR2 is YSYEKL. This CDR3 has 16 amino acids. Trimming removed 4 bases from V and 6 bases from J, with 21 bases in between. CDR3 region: CASSRPQGGVMSEAFF. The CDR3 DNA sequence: TGCGCCAGCAGCCGGCCCCAGGGAGGGGTGATGTCTGAAGCTTTCTTT.

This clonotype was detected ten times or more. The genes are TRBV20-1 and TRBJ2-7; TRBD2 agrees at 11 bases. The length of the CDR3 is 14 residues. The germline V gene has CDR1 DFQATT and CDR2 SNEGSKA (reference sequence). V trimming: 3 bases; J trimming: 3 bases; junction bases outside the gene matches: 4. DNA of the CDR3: TGCAGTGCTAGGAGGCTAGCGGGAGGCTACGAGCAGTACTTC. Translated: CSARRLAGGYEQYF.

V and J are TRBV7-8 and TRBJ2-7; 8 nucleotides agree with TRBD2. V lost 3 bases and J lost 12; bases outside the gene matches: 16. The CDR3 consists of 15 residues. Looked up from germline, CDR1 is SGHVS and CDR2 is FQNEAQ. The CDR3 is CASSLPTSGSDRRYF. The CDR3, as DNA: TGTGCCAGCAGCTTGCCAACGAGCGGGAGCGATAGGCGGTACTTC.

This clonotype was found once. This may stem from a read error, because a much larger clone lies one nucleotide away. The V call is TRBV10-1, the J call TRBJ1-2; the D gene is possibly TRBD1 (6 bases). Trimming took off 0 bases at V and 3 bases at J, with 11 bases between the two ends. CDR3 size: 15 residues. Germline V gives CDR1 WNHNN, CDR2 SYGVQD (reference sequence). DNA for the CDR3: TGCGCCAGCAGTGAGTCTCACAGGGTGGACTATGGCTACACCTTC. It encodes CASSESHRVDYGYTF.

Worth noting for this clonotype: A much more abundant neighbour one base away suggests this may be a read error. The CDR3 sequence is CASSPYEGYNEQFF. Written as DNA, the CDR3 is TGTGCCAGCAGCCCCTACGAAGGGTACAATGAGCAGTTCTTC. The chain couples TRBV14 to TRBJ2-1; D ambiguous. The germline gives CDR1 SGHDN, CDR2 FVKESK. This CDR3 region has 14 residues. The ends were cut back, 4 bases at V and 4 bases at J, with 11 bases in the middle.

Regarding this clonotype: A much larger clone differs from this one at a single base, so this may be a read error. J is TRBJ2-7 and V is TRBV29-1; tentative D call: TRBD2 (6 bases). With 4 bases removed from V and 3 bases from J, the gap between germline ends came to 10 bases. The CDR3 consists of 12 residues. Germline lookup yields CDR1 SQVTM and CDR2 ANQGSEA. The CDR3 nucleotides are TGCAGCGTTGGGACTAACGGCTACGAGCAGTACTTC. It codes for CSVGTNGYEQYF.

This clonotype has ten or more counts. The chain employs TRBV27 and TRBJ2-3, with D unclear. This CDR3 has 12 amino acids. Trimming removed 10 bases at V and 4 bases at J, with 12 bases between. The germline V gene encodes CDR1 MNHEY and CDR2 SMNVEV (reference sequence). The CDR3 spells CATGRRPDTQYF. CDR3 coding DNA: TGTGCCACCGGCCGTCGGCCAGATACGCAGTATTTT.

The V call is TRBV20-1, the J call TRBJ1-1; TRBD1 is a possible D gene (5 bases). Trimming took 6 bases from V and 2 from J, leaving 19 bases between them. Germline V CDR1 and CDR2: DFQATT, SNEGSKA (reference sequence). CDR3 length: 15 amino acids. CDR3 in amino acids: CSAGPQGGRNTEAFF. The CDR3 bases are TGCAGTGCGGGACCGCAGGGAGGGCGAAACACTGAAGCTTTCTTT.

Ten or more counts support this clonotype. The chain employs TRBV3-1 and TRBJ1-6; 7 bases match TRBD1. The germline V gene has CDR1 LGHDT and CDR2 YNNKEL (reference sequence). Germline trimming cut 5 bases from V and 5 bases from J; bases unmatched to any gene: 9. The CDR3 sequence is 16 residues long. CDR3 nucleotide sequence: TGTGCCAGCAGCGCAACCGGGACAGCAAATAATTCACCCCTCCACTTT. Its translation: CASSATGTANNSPLHF.

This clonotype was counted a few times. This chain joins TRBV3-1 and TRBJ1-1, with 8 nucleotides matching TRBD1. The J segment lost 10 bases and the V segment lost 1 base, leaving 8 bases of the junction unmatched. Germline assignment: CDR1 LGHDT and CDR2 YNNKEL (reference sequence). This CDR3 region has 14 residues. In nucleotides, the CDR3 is TGTGCCAGCAGCCAAGGGGTAACAGGGGGGCGAGCTTTCTTT. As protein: CASSQGVTGGRAFF.

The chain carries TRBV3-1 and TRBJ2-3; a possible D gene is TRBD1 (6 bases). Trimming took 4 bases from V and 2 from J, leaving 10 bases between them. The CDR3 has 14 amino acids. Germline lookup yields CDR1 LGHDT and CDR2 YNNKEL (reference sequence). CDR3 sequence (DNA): TGTGCCAGCAGCCGTACAGGGCCCACAGATACGCAGTATTTT. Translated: CASSRTGPTDTQYF.

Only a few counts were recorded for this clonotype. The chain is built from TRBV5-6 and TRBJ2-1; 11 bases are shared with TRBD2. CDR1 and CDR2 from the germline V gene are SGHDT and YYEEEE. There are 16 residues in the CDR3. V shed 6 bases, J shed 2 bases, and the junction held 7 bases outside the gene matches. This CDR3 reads CASITSGRGPYNEQFF. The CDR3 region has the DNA TGTGCCAGCATTACTAGCGGGAGAGGGCCCTACAATGAGCAGTTCTTC. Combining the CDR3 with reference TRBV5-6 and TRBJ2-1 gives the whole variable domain DAGVTQSPTHLIKTRGQQVTLRCSPKSGHDTVSWYQQALGQGPQFIFQYYEEEERQRGNFPDRFSGHQFPNYSSELNVNALLLGDSALYLCASITSGRGPYNEQFFGPGTRLTVL.

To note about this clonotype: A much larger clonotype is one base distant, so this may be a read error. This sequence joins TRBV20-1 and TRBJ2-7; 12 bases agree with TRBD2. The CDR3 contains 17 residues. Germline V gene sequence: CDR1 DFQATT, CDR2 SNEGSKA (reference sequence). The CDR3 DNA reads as TGCAGTGCTAACAGGGGAGGGACTAGCGGGTCCCCCTACGAGCAGTGCTTC. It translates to CSANRGGTSGSPYEQCF.

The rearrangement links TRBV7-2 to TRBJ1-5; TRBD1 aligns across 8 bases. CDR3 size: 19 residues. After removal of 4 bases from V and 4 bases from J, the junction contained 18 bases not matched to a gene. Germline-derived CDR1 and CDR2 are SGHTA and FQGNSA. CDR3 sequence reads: CASSSPRGQGRGINQPQHF. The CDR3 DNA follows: TGTGCCAGCAGCTCACCCCGAGGACAGGGCAGGGGAATTAATCAGCCCCAGCATTTT. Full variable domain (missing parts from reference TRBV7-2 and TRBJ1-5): GAGVSQSPSNKVTEKGKDVELRCDPISGHTALYWYRQSLGQGLEFLIYFQGNSAPDKSGLPSDRFSAERTGGSVSTLTIQRTQQEDSAVYLCASSSPRGQGRGINQPQHFGDGTRLSIL.

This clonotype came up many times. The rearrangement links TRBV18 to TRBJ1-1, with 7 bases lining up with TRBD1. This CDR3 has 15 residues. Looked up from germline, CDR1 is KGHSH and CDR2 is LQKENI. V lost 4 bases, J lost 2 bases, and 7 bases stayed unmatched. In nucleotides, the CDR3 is TGTGCCAGCTCACAAACGGGACAGACAAACACTGAAGCTTTCTTT. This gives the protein CASSQTGQTNTEAFF.

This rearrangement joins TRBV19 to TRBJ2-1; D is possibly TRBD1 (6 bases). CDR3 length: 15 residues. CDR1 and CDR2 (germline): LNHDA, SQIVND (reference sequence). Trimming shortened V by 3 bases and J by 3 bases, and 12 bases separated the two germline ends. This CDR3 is CASSIPSTGYNEQFF. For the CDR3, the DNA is TGTGCCAGTAGTATCCCCTCGACAGGCTACAATGAGCAGTTCTTC.

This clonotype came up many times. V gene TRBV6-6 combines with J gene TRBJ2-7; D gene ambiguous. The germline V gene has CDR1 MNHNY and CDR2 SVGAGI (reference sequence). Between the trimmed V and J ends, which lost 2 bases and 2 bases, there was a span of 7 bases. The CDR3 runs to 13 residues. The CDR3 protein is CASSYGLPYEQYF. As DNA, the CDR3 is TGTGCCAGCAGTTACGGGTTACCCTACGAGCAGTACTTC.

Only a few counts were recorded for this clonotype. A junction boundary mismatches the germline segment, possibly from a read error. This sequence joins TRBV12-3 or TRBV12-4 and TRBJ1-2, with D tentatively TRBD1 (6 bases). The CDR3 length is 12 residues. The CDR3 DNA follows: TGTGCCGGCAGTTTCGGGGGCAGGAGCTACACCTTC. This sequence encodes CAGSFGGRSYTF.

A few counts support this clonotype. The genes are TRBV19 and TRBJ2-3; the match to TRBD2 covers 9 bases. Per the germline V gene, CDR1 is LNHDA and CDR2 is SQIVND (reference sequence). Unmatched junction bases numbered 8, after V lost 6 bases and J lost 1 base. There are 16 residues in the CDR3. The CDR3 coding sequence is TGTGCCAGTAGAGATCGAACTAGCGGGCGCACAGATACGCAGTATTTT. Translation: CASRDRTSGRTDTQYF.